The 4 T cell receptor beta chains presented below share a single source sample, sequenced in a study of blood T cell repertoires in COVID-19. Libraries were prepared by immunoSEQ multiplex PCR; TCRdb keeps only in-frame clonotypes and omits some of them. Among approximately 210,000 clones listed, around 88% were seen once. The sequenced sample consisted of peripheral blood. These receptors were taken from a man younger than 35 with active or convalescent COVID-19.

The chain employs TRBV7-9 and TRBJ2-3, with 8 bases aligning to TRBD1. Germline CDR1 reads SEHNR; CDR2 reads FQNEAQ (reference sequence). The CDR3 is 14 amino acids. Germline trimming cut 5 bases from V and 3 bases from J; bases unmatched to any gene: 4. CDR3 DNA sequence: TGTGCCAGCAGCACCGGGACAGGAACAGATACGCAGTATTTT. Translating it yields CASSTGTGTDTQYF.

This chain uses TRBV5-6 with TRBJ2-5; D ambiguous. Germline V gene data show CDR1 as SGHDT and CDR2 as YYEEEE. The CDR3 consists of 15 residues. The germline V and J ends were trimmed by 1 base and 5 bases, with 15 bases remaining between them. As DNA, the CDR3 is TGTGCCAGCAGCTTGTTCCTTGAGACAACGGAGACCCAGTACTTC. This gives the protein CASSLFLETTETQYF.

DNA for the CDR3: TGTGCCAGCAGCACTTCTAGCGGGAGGTCAAACAATGAGCAGTTCTTC. Translating it yields CASSTSSGRSNNEQFF. The rearrangement links TRBV7-2 to TRBJ2-1; 11 bases fit TRBD2. The V and J ends lost 5 bases and 5 bases, in that order; junction bases with no gene match: 8. The CDR3 extends over 16 amino acids. CDR1 and CDR2 (germline): SGHTA, FQGNSA.

V usage is TRBV4-3 and J usage is TRBJ2-1, with D uncertain. CDR1 is LGHNA, CDR2 YSLEER, per germline. The CDR3 totals 18 residues. Trimming stripped 0 bases from V and 0 bases from J, with 15 bases between. CDR3 coding DNA: TGCGCCAGCAGCCAAGACTCGACTCTATTAAGCTCCTACAATGAGCAGTTCTTC. This gives the protein CASSQDSTLLSSYNEQFF.